This T cell receptor (beta chain) was sequenced for a study of CD8 T cells in ankylosing spondylitis. The CDR3 runs 13 residues. Trimming took 7 bases from V and 5 from J, leaving 15 bases between them. CDR1 SGHRS and CDR2 YFSETQ come from the germline V gene. To note about this clonotype: Its antigen remains unidentified. This could be a read error, since a much larger clone is one nucleotide away.

Study-level findings and limits: Earlier reports found some motif variants in synovial fluid and blood in reactive arthritis.

TCRdb re-analysed the 5' RACE reads in MiXCR, keeping a single row per CDR3 protein. Among around 180,000 distinct CDR3 sequences listed, 10% to 15% were seen once. This TCR derives from a female donor with ankylosing spondylitis or in good health (not recorded which). Sample: blood, either unsorted or a sorted T cell fraction (not recorded which). V gene TRBV5-1 combines with J gene TRBJ1-1; a possible D gene is TRBD1 (6 bases). CDR3 DNA sequence: TGCGCCAGCGGAACAGGGAGGAAGACTGAAGCTTTCTTT. Residues: CASGTGRKTEAFF.